The T cell receptor (beta chain) under discussion was sequenced for a study of blood T cell repertoires in COVID-19. As for the study in general: T cells, B-cell-depleted T cells, or PBMCs provided the cDNA or gDNA that served as material.

The data were produced by immunoSEQ multiplex PCR, yet TCRdb's version contains in-frame clones alone and is incomplete. The table has some 200,000 clones, about nine tenths seen once. Trimming removed 3 bases at V and 1 base at J, with 12 bases between. Per the germline V gene, CDR1 is DFQATT and CDR2 is SNEGSKA (reference sequence). The CDR3 spans 14 residues. The chain links TRBV20-1 to TRBJ1-1, with D tentatively TRBD1 (6 bases). This sequence originates from a man between 45 and 60 years old with acute or convalescent COVID-19. Sequences were obtained from peripheral blood. The CDR3 reads CSASGGGPNTEAFF. The CDR3, as DNA: TGCAGTGCTAGTGGGGGGGGCCCGAACACTGAAGCTTTCTTT.